What follows is one T cell receptor beta chain and its context. The antigen is unknown. Clones were sequenced by immunoSEQ multiplex PCR, and TCRdb holds only the in-frame ones, with some missing. The table records about 84,000 clones, roughly nine tenths of them present only once. This sample is part of a study of T cell responses to AZD1222 COVID-19 vaccine. Study context: Second-dose recipients at about 4 or about 12 weeks were treated as one pooled group. General study points: White British donors predominated, females outnumbered males, and clonal diversity was possibly underestimated. Spike-specific TCR repertoires showed rising breadth and depth after two AZD1222 doses. Baseline serostatus was positive in only six or seven AZD1222 recipients.

Germline V gives CDR1 SGHDT, CDR2 YYEEEE. The CDR3 totals 15 residues. Deletions cut 2 bases from V and 7 bases from J, with 19 bases between. The J gene is TRBJ2-7, the V gene TRBV5-6, with D perhaps matching TRBD1 or TRBD2 (5 bases each). Material: peripheral blood, obtained on day 0 of AZD1222 vaccination. The sequence was collected from an adult in good health. The CDR3 coding sequence is TGTGCCAGCAGCTTACGGGACGCTCTTACTGGGGAGCAGTACTTC. This sequence encodes CASSLRDALTGEQYF.